These 8 T cell receptor beta chains originate from one sample sequenced in a study of T cell responses to AZD1222 COVID-19 vaccine. Sequenced by immunoSEQ multiplex PCR; TCRdb stores in-frame clones only, minus some. The sample lists some 250,000 clones; almost 95% were seen once. The material was peripheral blood, obtained 28 days after the second AZD1222 dose. The receptor source for this set is an adult who received the AZD1222 COVID-19 vaccine.

The CDR3 sequence is CASSEGARRGRQPQHF. The DNA for the CDR3 is TGTGCCAGCAGTGAGGGGGCCCGGAGGGGGCGTCAGCCCCAGCATTTT. V gene TRBV6-1 combines with J gene TRBJ1-5; 7 bases align to TRBD1. The CDR3 is made up of 16 amino acids. CDR1 is MNHNS and CDR2 is SASEGT in the germline V gene. The ends lost 3 bases at V and 6 bases at J; junction bases unmatched: 11.

CDR3 protein: CASTPGGNQPQHF. As DNA, the CDR3 is TGTGCCAGCACCCCCGGTGGGAATCAGCCCCAGCATTTT. The V and J genes are TRBV12-3 or TRBV12-4 and TRBJ1-5; D not certain. There are 13 residues in the CDR3. V was trimmed by 7 bases and J by 4 bases, leaving 11 bases between them.

The chain has TRBV4-3 and TRBJ1-1, with 11 bases fitting TRBD1. Trimming removed 4 bases from V and 5 bases from J; junction bases left unmatched: 3. CDR3 size: 14 residues. Per germline, CDR1 LGHNA and CDR2 YSLEER. CDR3 protein: CASSPGQGGTEAFF. The CDR3 DNA is TGCGCCAGCAGCCCGGGACAGGGGGGAACTGAAGCTTTCTTT.

The table lists this clone with a count of one. The chain is built from TRBV5-1 and TRBJ2-7, with 7 nucleotides matching TRBD1. The trim removed 3 bases at V and 3 bases at J, leaving 6 bases unmatched. The CDR3 extends over 14 amino acids. Per germline, CDR1 SGHRS and CDR2 YFSETQ. CDR3: CASSSGTAHYEQYF. CDR3 coding DNA: TGCGCCAGCAGCTCAGGGACAGCCCACTACGAGCAGTACTTC.

In its sample, this clone was seen a few times. The chain joins TRBV4-3 to TRBJ2-3, with D hard to call. Germline values: CDR1 LGHNA, CDR2 YSLEER. This CDR3 is built from 13 residues. V was cut by 6 bases and J by 5 bases, with 12 bases left in between. CDR3 sequence: CASSPRDEDTQYF. In DNA form, the CDR3 reads TGCGCCAGCAGTCCAAGAGACGAAGATACGCAGTATTTT.

The genes are TRBV5-1 and TRBJ2-2; weak D call: TRBD1 (7 bases). Germline values: CDR1 SGHRS, CDR2 YFSETQ. The germline V and J ends were trimmed by 0 bases and 5 bases, with 14 bases remaining between them. The CDR3 is 16 residues long. CDR3 in DNA: TGCGCCAGCAGCTTGGTTCCAGGGGGGCAAACCGGGGAGCTGTTTTTT. This translates into CASSLVPGGQTGELFF. Complete variable domain (other parts from reference TRBV5-1 and TRBJ2-2): KAGVTQTPRYLIKTRGQQVTLSCSPISGHRSVSWYQQTPGQGLQFLFEYFSETQRNKGNFPGRFSGRQFSNSRSEMNVSTLELGDSALYLCASSLVPGGQTGELFFGEGSRLTVL.

The gene calls are TRBV11-1 and TRBJ2-1; D unclear. Germline CDR1 reads SGHAT; CDR2 reads FQDESV (reference sequence). This CDR3 comprises 16 residues. Trimming took 3 bases from V and 7 from J, leaving 19 bases between them. The CDR3 loop is CASSLGILRRENEQFF. CDR3 coding DNA: TGTGCCAGCAGCTTGGGGATTTTGAGGCGAGAGAATGAGCAGTTCTTC.

Concerning this clone: Other DNA sequences of this sample code for an identical CDR3. The chain recombines TRBV5-6 with TRBJ1-2; D unclear. Trimming shortened V by 0 bases and J by 4 bases, and 7 bases separated the two germline ends. Germline CDR1 is SGHDT and CDR2 is YYEEEE. CDR3 size: 13 residues. The CDR3 region is CASSLGTAYGYTF. In DNA form, the CDR3 reads TGTGCCAGCAGCTTGGGGACTGCCTATGGCTACACCTTC.